This TCR beta chain was recorded in a study of healthy donors' naive CD4 and CD8 T cells. Trimming shortened V by 0 bases and J by 3 bases, and 5 bases separated the two germline ends. Germline lookup yields CDR1 LNHNV and CDR2 YYDKDF (reference sequence). The CDR3 is made up of 13 amino acids. This clonotype was recorded only once. What it binds is not known. Starting from approximately 500 ng of total RNA, TCR libraries were made with linear amplification. TCRdb redid the calling of the reads with MiXCR, one entry per CDR3 protein. The table includes 150,000 to 200,000 distinct CDR3 sequences, 65% to 75% detected once. CD4+CD8-CD45RO-CD45RA+ cells were naive CD4+; CD8+CD4-CD45RA+CD27bright cells were naive CD8+. Findings and caveats of the study: Positive CDR3 charge linked to CD4+ cells, negative to CD8+ cells.

V is TRBV15 and J is TRBJ1-1; D gene ambiguous. Specimen: naive CD4+ and CD8+ T cells sorted from blood, pooled from several donors. This TCR was recovered from a pool of human donors in good health; the sample pools cells from several healthy donors. CDR3 sequence: CATSREGHTEAFF. Written as DNA, the CDR3 is TGTGCCACCAGCAGAGAAGGGCACACTGAAGCTTTCTTT.